The sequence of this T cell receptor (beta chain) was determined in a study of blood T cell repertoires in COVID-19. Trimming pared 3 bases from V and 2 bases from J, leaving 17 bases between. The CDR3 runs to 16 residues. CDR1 is DFQATT and CDR2 is SNEGSKA in the germline V gene (reference sequence). Authors' data handling: Scientists estimated how many nucleated cells there were by amplifying reference gene primers. The assay was immunoSEQ multiplex PCR, and TCRdb's table has in-frame clones only and misses some. That table is the source of V, J and clone size, and D and trimming were worked out from the DNA. Among almost 200,000 clones listed, 70% to 80% were seen once.

The sequence derives from a woman between 35 and 50 years old with COVID-19, enrolled during active disease. The sequencing sample was made of peripheral blood. The chain employs TRBV20-1 and TRBJ1-5; a weak D match, TRBD1 (6 bases). The CDR3 DNA is TGCAGTGCTAGTCACAGGGCAGAAGTTGGCAATCAGCCCCAGCATTTT. Translating gives CSASHRAEVGNQPQHF.